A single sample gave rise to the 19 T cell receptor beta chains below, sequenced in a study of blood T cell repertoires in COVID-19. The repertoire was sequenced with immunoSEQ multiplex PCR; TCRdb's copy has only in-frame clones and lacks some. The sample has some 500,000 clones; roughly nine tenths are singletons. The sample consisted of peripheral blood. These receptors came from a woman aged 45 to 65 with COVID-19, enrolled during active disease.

CDR3 nucleotides: TGCACCAGCAGCCAGGGAGGGGGTATCCGGTGTAGCAATCAGCCCCAGCATTTT. Its translation: CTSSQGGGIRCSNQPQHF. The V gene is TRBV1, the J gene TRBJ1-5. TRBV1 is a pseudogene. The CDR3 spans 18 residues.

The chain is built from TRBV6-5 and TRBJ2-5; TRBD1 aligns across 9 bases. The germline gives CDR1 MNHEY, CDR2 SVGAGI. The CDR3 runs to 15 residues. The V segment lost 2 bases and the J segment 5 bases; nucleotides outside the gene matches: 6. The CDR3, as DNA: TGTGCCAGCAGTTACGACAGGGGGTCGGAGGAGACCCAGTACTTC. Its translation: CASSYDRGSEETQYF.

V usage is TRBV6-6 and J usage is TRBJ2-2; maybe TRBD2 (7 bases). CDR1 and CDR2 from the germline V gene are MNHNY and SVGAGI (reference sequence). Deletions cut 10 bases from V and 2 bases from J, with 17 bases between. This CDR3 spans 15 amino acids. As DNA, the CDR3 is TGTGCCACAGGGTCGGGGGGCCTCAACACCGGGGAGCTGTTTTTT. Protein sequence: CATGSGGLNTGELFF.

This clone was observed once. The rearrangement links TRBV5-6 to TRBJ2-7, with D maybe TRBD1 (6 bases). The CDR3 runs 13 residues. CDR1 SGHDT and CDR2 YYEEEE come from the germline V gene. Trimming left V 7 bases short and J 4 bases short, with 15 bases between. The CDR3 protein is CASGPGVIYEQYF. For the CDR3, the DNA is TGTGCCAGCGGTCCAGGGGTAATATACGAGCAGTACTTC.

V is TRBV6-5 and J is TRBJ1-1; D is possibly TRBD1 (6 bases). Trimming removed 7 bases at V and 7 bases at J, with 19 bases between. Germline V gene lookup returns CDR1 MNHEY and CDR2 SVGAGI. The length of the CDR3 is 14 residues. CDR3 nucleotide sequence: TGTGCCAGCATGATGACAGTTGGGGGCCTTGAAGCTTTCTTT. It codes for CASMMTVGGLEAFF.

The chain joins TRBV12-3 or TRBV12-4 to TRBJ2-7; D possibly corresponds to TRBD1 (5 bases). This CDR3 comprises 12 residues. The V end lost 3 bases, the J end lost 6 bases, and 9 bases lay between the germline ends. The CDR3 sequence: CASSLIGAEQYF. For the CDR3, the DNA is TGTGCCAGCAGTTTGATAGGGGCCGAGCAGTACTTC.

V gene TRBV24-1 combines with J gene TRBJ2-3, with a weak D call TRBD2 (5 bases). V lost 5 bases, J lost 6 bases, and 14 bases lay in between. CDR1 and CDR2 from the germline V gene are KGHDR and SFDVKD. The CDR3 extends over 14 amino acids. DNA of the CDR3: TGTGCCACCAGTGCCCGGCAAAGAGGGGATACGCAGTATTTT. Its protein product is CATSARQRGDTQYF.

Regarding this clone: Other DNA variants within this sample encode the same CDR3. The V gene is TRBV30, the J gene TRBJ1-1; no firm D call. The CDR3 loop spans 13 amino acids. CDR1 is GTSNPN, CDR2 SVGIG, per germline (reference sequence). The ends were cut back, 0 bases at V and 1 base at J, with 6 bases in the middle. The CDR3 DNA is TGTGCCTGGAGTGTTAGGAGGAACACTGAAGCTTTCTTT. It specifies CAWSVRRNTEAFF.

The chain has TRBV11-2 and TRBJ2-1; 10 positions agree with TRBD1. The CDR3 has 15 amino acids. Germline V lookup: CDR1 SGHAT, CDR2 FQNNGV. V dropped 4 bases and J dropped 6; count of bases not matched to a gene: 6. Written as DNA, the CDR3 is TGTGCCAGCAGCTCGCGGAGACAGGGGGCCAATGAGCAGTTCTTC. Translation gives CASSSRRQGANEQFF. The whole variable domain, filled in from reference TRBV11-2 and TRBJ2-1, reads EAGVAQSPRYKIIEKRQSVAFWCNPISGHATLYWYQQILGQGPKLLIQFQNNGVVDDSQLPKDRFSAERLKGVDSTLKIQPAKLEDSAVYLCASSSRRQGANEQFFGPGTRLTVL.

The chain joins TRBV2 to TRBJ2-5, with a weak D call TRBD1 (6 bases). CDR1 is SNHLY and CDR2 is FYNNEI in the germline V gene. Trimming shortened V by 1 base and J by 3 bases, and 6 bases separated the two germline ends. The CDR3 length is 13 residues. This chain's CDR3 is CASSEEGEETQYF. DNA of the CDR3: TGTGCCAGCAGTGAAGAGGGGGAAGAGACCCAGTACTTC.

The CDR3 sequence: CASSERRREGYGYTF. CDR3 DNA sequence: TGTGCCAGCAGTGAGAGACGCCGGGAGGGCTATGGCTACACCTTC. The V and J genes are TRBV6-1 and TRBJ1-2; D unresolved. Germline assignment: CDR1 MNHNS and CDR2 SASEGT. CDR3 size: 15 residues. Trimming left V 3 bases short and J 4 bases short, with 15 bases between.

The CDR3 region has the DNA TGTGCCAGCAGCTGGGGACTCTACGAGCAGTACTTC. Protein product: CASSWGLYEQYF. The gene calls are TRBV11-2 and TRBJ2-7; D possibly corresponds to TRBD2 (6 bases). The V end lost 4 bases, the J end lost 3 bases, and 7 bases lay between the germline ends. The germline CDR1 and CDR2 sequences are SGHAT and FQNNGV. The CDR3 loop spans 12 amino acids.

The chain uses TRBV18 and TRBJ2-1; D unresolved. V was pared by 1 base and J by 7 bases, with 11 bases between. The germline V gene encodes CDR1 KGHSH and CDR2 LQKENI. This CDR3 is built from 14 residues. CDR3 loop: CASSPQVTPNEQFF. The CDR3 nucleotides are TGTGCCAGCTCACCACAGGTGACACCTAATGAGCAGTTCTTC.

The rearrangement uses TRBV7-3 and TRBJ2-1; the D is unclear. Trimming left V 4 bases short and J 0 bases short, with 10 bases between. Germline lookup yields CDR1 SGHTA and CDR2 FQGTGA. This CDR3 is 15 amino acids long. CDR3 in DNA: TGTGCCAGCAGCTCGACTGTGAGCTCCTACAATGAGCAGTTCTTC. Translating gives CASSSTVSSYNEQFF.

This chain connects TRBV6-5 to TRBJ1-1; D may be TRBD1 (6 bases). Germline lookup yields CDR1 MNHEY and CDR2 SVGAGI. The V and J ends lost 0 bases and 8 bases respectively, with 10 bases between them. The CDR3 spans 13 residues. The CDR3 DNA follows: TGTGCCAGCAGTTACTCTTGGGGACACGAAGCTTTCTTT. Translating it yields CASSYSWGHEAFF.

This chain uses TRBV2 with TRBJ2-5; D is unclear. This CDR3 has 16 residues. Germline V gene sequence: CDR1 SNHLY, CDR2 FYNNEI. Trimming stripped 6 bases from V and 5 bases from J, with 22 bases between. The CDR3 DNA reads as TGTGCCAGCAGCCCAACCACGGGTGGTCCAACGGAGACCCAGTACTTC. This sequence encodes CASSPTTGGPTETQYF.

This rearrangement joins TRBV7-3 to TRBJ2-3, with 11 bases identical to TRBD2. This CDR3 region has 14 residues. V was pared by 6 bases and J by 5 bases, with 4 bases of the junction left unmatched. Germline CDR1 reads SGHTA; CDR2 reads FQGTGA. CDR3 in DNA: TGTGCCAGCAGTAGCGGGGGGGCTGGAGATACGCAGTATTTT. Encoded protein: CASSSGGAGDTQYF.

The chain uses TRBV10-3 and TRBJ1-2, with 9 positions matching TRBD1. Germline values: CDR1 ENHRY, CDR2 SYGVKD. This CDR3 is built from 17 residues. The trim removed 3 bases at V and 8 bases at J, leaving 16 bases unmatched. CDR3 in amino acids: CAISDAGTGIHMEGYTF. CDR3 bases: TGTGCCATCAGTGATGCCGGGACAGGGATTCATATGGAAGGCTACACCTTC.

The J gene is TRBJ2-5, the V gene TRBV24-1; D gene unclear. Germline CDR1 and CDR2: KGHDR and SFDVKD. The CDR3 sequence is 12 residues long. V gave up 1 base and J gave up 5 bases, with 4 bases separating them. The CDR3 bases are TGTGCCACCAGTGATTTCGGGGAGACCCAGTACTTC. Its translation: CATSDFGETQYF.